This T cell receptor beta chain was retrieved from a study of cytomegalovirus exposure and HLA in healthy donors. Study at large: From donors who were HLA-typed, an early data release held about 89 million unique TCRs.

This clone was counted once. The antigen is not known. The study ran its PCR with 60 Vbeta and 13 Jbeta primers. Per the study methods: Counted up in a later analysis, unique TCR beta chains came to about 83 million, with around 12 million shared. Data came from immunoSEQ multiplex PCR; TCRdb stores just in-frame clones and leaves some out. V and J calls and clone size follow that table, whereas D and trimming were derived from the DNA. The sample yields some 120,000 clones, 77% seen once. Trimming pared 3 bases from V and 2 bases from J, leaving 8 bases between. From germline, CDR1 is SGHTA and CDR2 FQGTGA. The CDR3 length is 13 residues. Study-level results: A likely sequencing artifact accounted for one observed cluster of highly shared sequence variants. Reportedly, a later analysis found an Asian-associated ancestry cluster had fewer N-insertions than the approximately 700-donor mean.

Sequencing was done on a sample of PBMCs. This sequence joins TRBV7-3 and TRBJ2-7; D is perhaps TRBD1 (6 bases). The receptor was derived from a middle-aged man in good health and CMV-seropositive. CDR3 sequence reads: CASSFDRTYEQYF. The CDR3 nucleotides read TGTGCCAGCAGCTTCGACAGGACCTACGAGCAGTACTTC.